This paragraph reports one T cell receptor (beta chain). The target antigen is unknown. The sample comes from a study of cytomegalovirus exposure and HLA in healthy donors. The table came from immunoSEQ multiplex PCR; TCRdb's copy has only in-frame clones and leaves some out. The profile shows about 160,000 clones, under 90% of them singletons. The study, taken as a whole, reports: Subsequent analysis of the approximately 110 validation repertoires found a tendency for first-cohort TCR clusters to co-occur. Among the CMV-associated chains, three were confirmed in vitro as specific for CMV antigens. Despite most TCR sequences being rare, some public TCRs occurred in many donors. Investigators reported about 160 TCR beta chains as tied to cytomegalovirus.

This CDR3 spans 14 amino acids. Looked up from germline, CDR1 is SGHRS and CDR2 is YFSETQ. Trimming shortened V by 4 bases and J by 4 bases, and 15 bases separated the two germline ends. Sample: PBMCs. The clonotype comes from a woman aged 18 to 35 in good health and CMV-seropositive. The chain joins TRBV5-1 to TRBJ2-7; tentatively, D is TRBD1 (5 bases). This chain's CDR3 is CASSVTGVLYEQYF. DNA for the CDR3: TGCGCCAGCAGCGTAACAGGAGTTCTATACGAGCAGTACTTC.